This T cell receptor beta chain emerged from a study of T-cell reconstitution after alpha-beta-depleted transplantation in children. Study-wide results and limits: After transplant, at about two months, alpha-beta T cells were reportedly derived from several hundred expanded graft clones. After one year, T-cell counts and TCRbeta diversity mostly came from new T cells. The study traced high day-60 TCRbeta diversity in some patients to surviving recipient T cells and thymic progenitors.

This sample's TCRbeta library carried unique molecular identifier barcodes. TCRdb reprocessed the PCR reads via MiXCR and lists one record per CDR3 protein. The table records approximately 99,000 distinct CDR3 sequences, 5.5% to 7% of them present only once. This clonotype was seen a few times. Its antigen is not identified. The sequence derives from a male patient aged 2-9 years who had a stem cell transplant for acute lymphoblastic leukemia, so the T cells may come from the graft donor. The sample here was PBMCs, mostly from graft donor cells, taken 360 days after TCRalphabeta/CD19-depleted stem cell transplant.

The CDR3 loop reads CASSSGAAQPQHF. CDR3 nucleotide sequence: TGTGCCAGCAGCTCAGGGGCGGCTCAGCCCCAGCATTTT. The chain couples TRBV7-2 to TRBJ1-5; D possibly corresponds to TRBD1 (6 bases). The CDR3 loop spans 13 amino acids. Germline V CDR1 and CDR2: SGHTA, FQGNSA. The germline V and J ends were trimmed by 4 bases and 6 bases, with 10 bases remaining between them.